This T cell receptor beta chain was sequenced during a study of a mutant IDH1 vaccine in newly diagnosed glioma. As for the study in general: Prior therapy was radiotherapy, temozolomide, or both; most received both. Study-level findings and limits: Top peripheral T cell clonotype shifts appeared unrelated to pseudoprogression.

The protocol was immunoSEQ multiplex PCR, while the TCRdb copy is restricted to in-frame clones and leaves out a portion. The data hold tens of thousands of clones, with roughly 78% observed a single time. Remarks on this clone: The antigen remains undetermined.

The CDR3 is 14 amino acids. Looked up from germline, CDR1 is SEHNR and CDR2 is FQNEAQ (reference sequence). V lost 4 bases, J lost 2 bases, and 10 bases lay in between. Documented time point: baseline, week 1 (first vaccination visit). The treatment is: pre-vaccination baseline after standard-of-care therapy. The study enrolled donors with new WHO grade 3 or 4 IDH1-mutant, ATRX-lost astrocytomas. The chain recombines TRBV7-9 with TRBJ2-3; D is perhaps TRBD1 (5 bases). The material was PBMCs, obtained from a glioma patient treated with radiotherapy, temozolomide or both. This receptor was obtained from a man aged 40-49 years with glioma. Some clones in this sample may be carry-over from other donors' samples. The CDR3 region has the DNA TGTGCCAGCAGCTCCTCCAGGGACACAGATACGCAGTATTTT. This gives the protein CASSSSRDTDTQYF.